The count of the clone carrying this TCR beta chain is one. The germline CDR1 and CDR2 sequences are SNHLY and FYNNEI. V was pared by 6 bases and J by 3 bases, with 3 bases of the junction left unmatched. This CDR3 is built from 13 residues. Participants spanned ages about 18 to 89 years and resided in 20 to 25 US areas. Clones were read by immunoSEQ multiplex PCR, and TCRdb kept only the in-frame ones, dropping some. The sample carries about 140,000 clones, approximately 84% recorded once. These data belong to a study of blood T cell repertoires in COVID-19. About the study: Acute and convalescent COVID-19 samples came from the United States, Italy and Spain. PBMCs, B-cell-depleted T cells, or T cells were the source of the cDNA or gDNA that made up the material.

The V and J genes are TRBV2 and TRBJ1-1, with 8 nucleotides matching TRBD1. Sequencing was done on a sample of PBMCs or T cells enriched from blood (not recorded which). This clonotype was obtained from a man aged 45-65 years in a cohort exposed to, infected with or recovered from COVID-19 (not recorded which). In DNA form, the CDR3 reads TGTGCCAGCAGCCTACAGGGGGACACTGAAGCTTTCTTT. Amino acids: CASSLQGDTEAFF.